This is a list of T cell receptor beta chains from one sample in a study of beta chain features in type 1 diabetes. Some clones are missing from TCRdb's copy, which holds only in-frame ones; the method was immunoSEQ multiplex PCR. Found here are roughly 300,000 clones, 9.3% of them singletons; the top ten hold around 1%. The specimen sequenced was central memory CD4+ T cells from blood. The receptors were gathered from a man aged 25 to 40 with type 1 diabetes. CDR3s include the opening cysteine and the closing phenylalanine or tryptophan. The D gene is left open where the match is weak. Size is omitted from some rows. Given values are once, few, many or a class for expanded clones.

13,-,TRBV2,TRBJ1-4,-,TGTGCCAGCAGAGGGGAGGGTGGGGAAAAACTGTTTTTT,CASRGEGGEKLFF
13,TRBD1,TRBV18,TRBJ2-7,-,TGTGCCAGCTCACTGGGACAGACCTACGAGCAGTACTTC,CASSLGQTYEQYF
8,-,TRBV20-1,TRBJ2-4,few,TGCAGTGCGAACGATTTGCACTTC,CSANDLHF
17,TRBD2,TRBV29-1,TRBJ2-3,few,TGCAGCGCTGAAGGCGGGACTAGCGGGGGGTTCACAGATACGCAGTATTTT,CSAEGGTSGGFTDTQYF
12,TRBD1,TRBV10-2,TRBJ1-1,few,TGCGCCAGCAGTGAAGGACAGGGCGAAGCTTTCTTT,CASSEGQGEAFF
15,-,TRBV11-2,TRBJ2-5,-,TGTGCCAGCAGCTTAGATACGGAGGGCTGGGGGACCCAGTACTTC,CASSLDTEGWGTQYF
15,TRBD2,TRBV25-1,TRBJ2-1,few,TGTGCCAGCAGTGACGAAACTAGCGGGAACAATGAGCAGTTCTTC,CASSDETSGNNEQFF
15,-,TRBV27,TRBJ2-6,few,TGTGCCAGCAGTCCCGTATACTCTGGGGCCAACGTCCTGACTTTC,CASSPVYSGANVLTF
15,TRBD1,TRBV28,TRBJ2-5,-,TGTGCCAGCAGTTTCGCGGGGACAGGGGAAGAGACCCAGTACTTC,CASSFAGTGEETQYF
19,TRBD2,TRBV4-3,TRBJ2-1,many,TGCGCCAGCAGCCAAGATTTGCCCCTAGCGGGGGGGCTTAGGGGTGAGCAGTTCTTC,CASSQDLPLAGGLRGEQFF
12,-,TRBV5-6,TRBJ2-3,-,TGTGCCAGCAGCTTGTTCACAGATACGCAGTATTTT,CASSLFTDTQYF
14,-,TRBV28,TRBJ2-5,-,TGTGCCAGCAGTAGCCAGGGGCTCAAGGGGACCCAGTACTTC,CASSSQGLKGTQYF
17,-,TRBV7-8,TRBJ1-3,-,TGTGCCAGCAGCTTAGAGAGGGCGGGTCGCTCTGGAAACACCATATATTTT,CASSLERAGRSGNTIYF
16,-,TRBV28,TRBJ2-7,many,TGTGCCAGCAGTCGCCTAGGGCAGCCAGCGGCCTACGAGCAGTACTTC,CASSRLGQPAAYEQYF
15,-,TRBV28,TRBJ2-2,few,TGTGCCAGCAGACTGGGGGGCGCGAACACCGGGGAGCTGTTTTTT,CASRLGGANTGELFF
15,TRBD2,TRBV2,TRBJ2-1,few,TGTGCCAGCAGTGGGGCTAGCGGGGACTACAATGAGCAGTTCTTC,CASSGASGDYNEQFF
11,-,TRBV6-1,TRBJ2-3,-,TGTGCCAGCAGCGTCACAGATACGCAGTATTTT,CASSVTDTQYF
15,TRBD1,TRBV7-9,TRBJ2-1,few,TGTGCCAGCAGCTTGCTTCAGGGGGCGCTTAATGAGCAGTTCTTC,CASSLLQGALNEQFF
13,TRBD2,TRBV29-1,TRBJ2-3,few,TGCAGCGTTTCTGGGGGGGGCACAGATACGCAGTATTTT,CSVSGGGTDTQYF
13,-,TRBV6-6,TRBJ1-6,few,TGTGCCAGCAGTTACAGGCAGGATTCACCCCTCCACTTT,CASSYRQDSPLHF
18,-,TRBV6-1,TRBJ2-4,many,TGTGCCAGCAGTGAAGCCTTGTTGCAGGGCACCTCCAAAAACATTCAGTACTTC,CASSEALLQGTSKNIQYF
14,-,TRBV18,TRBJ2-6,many,TGTGCCAGCTCACGCGTGCTGGGGGCCAACGTCCTGACTTTC,CASSRVLGANVLTF
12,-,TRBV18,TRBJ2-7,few,TGTGCCAGCTCATTTGAGGGTTACGAGCAGTACTTC,CASSFEGYEQYF
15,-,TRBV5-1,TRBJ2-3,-,TGCGCCAGCAGCCCCCCGGGTCGCGCAGCAGATACGCAGTATTTT,CASSPPGRAADTQYF
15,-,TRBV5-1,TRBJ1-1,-,TGCGCCAGCAGCCAACAATCCAGGGGTAACACTGAAGCTTTCTTT,CASSQQSRGNTEAFF
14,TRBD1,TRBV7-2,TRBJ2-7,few,TGTGCCAGCAGCCGGACAGGGGGAGTCTACGAGCAGTACTTC,CASSRTGGVYEQYF
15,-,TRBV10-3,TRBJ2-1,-,TGTGCCATCAGCCCGGGACATCGGGGTGTTAATGAGCAGTTCTTC,CAISPGHRGVNEQFF